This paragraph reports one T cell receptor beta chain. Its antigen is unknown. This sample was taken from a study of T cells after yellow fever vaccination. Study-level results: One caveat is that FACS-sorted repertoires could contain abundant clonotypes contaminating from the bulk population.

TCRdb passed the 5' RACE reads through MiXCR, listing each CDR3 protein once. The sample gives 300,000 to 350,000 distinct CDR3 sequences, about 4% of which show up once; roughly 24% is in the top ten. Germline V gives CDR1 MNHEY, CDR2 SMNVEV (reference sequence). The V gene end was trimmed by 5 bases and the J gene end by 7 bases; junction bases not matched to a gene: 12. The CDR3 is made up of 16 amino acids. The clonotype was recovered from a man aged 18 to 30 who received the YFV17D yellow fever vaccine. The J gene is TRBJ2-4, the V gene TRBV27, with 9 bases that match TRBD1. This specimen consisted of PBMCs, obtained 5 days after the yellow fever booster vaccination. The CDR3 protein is CASSRSPGQGPNIQYF. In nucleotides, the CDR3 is TGTGCCAGCAGTCGATCCCCGGGACAGGGTCCGAACATTCAGTACTTC.